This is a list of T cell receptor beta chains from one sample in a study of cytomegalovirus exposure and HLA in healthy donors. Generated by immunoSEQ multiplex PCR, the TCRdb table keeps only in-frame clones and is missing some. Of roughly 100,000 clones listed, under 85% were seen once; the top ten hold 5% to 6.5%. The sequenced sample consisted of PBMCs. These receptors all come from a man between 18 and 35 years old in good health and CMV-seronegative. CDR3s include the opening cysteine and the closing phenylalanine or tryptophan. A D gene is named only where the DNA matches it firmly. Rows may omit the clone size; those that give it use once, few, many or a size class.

CASSFGHLDHSGANVLTF	TGTGCCAGCAGCTTCGGACACCTAGATCACTCTGGGGCCAACGTCCTGACTTTC	-	-	TRBV5-5	TRBJ2-6
CASSPGLGSYEQYF	TGCGCCAGCAGCCCAGGACTAGGCTCCTACGAGCAGTACTTC	-	TRBD2	TRBV4-3	TRBJ2-7
CASSLGDRPSNQPQHF	TGCGCCAGCAGCTTGGGAGACAGGCCCAGCAATCAGCCCCAGCATTTT	-	-	TRBV5-1	TRBJ1-5
CAWSLSGSHNEQFF	TGTGCCTGGAGTCTTAGCGGGAGCCACAATGAGCAGTTCTTC	once	TRBD2	TRBV30	TRBJ2-1
CASSPAGGTDTQYF	TGTGCCAGCAGTCCAGCGGGAGGCACAGATACGCAGTATTTT	-	-	TRBV21-1	TRBJ2-3
CASSRLRVGGNQPQHF	TGTGCCAGTAGTCGGTTGAGGGTAGGAGGCAATCAGCCCCAGCATTTT	-	-	TRBV19	TRBJ1-5
CASSLLPVKQYF	TGTGCCAGCAGCTTACTACCGGTGAAGCAGTACTTC	-	-	TRBV11-2	TRBJ2-7
CAISLVAGGSSYEQYF	TGTGCCATCAGTCTGGTAGCGGGAGGGAGCTCCTACGAGCAGTACTTC	-	TRBD2	TRBV10-3	TRBJ2-7
CASSSSVAGELFF	TGCGCCAGCAGCTCCTCCGTCGCCGGGGAGCTGTTTTTT	-	-	TRBV5-1	TRBJ2-2
CASSYGRQPNTGELFF	TGTGCCAGCAGTTACGGGCGACAGCCCAACACCGGGGAGCTGTTTTTT	-	-	TRBV6-5	TRBJ2-2
CAWRGTATEAFF	TGTGCCTGGAGGGGGACAGCCACTGAAGCTTTCTTT	-	TRBD1	TRBV30	TRBJ1-1
CASSLAAETYSNQPQHF	TGTGCCAGCAGCCTCGCGGCAGAAACCTATAGCAATCAGCCCCAGCATTTT	few	-	TRBV27	TRBJ1-5
CAISEPASGFSYEQYF	TGTGCCATCAGTGAGCCTGCGAGCGGGTTCTCCTACGAGCAGTACTTC	-	-	TRBV10-3	TRBJ2-7
CASKGQAAIYEQYF	TGTGCCAGCAAAGGACAGGCTGCTATCTACGAGCAGTACTTC	few	TRBD1	TRBV2	TRBJ2-7
CASSQDGKGLAGGSYEQYF	TGCGCCAGCAGCCAAGATGGTAAAGGACTAGCGGGAGGATCCTACGAGCAGTACTTC	-	TRBD2	TRBV4-3	TRBJ2-7
CASSLRSTNEKLFF	TGCGCCAGCAGCCTTCGTTCAACTAATGAAAAACTGTTTTTT	-	-	TRBV4-3	TRBJ1-4